This T cell receptor beta chain was identified in a study of blood T cell repertoires in COVID-19. The overall study: Researchers got acute and convalescent COVID-19 samples from the United States, Italy and Spain. PBMCs, B-cell-depleted T cells, or T cells were the source of the cDNA or gDNA that made up the material.

The J segment lost 9 bases and the V segment lost 3 bases, leaving 7 bases of the junction unmatched. The CDR3 length is 15 residues. CDR1 and CDR2 (germline): LNHDA, SQIVND (reference sequence). Authors' analysis steps: Amplification from reference gene primers served as the basis for estimated nucleated cell counts. Only in-frame clones appear in the TCRdb table, and some are missing; sequencing was by immunoSEQ multiplex PCR. The V and J calls and clone size were taken over from that table, and D and trimming were inferred from the DNA. This repertoire shows some 78,000 clones, more than 75% found once; its top ten account for approximately 4.4%.

The chain employs TRBV19 and TRBJ1-6; TRBD1 aligns across 8 bases. Sequenced input: peripheral blood. This sequence was found in a man over 45 with active or convalescent COVID-19. The CDR3 nucleotides are TGTGCCAGTAGTATGGGACAGGAGATCGGTTCACCCCTCCACTTT. This translates into CASSMGQEIGSPLHF.